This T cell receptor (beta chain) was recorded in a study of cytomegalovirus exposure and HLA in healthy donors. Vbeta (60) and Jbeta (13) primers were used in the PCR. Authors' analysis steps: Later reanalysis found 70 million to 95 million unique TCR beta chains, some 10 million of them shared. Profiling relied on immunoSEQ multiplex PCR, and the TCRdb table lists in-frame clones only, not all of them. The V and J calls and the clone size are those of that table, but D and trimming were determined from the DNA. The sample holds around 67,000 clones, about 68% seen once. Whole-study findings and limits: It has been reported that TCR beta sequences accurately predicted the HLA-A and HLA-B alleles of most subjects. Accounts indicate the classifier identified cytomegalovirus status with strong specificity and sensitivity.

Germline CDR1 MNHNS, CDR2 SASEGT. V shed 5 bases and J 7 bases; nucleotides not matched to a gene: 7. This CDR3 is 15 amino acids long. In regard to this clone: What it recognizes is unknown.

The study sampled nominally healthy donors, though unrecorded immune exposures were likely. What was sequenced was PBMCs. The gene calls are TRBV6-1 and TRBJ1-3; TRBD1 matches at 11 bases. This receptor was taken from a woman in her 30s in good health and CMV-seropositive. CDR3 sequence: CASSSRTGGMNTIYF. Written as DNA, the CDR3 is TGTGCCAGCAGTTCGAGGACAGGGGGCATGAACACCATATATTTT.